Described below is a single T cell receptor (beta chain) sequence and its context. What it recognizes is unknown. This specimen belongs to a study of CD8 T cells in ankylosing spondylitis. Study-level results: Under 10 highly homologous variants formed a TCR beta motif that appeared characteristic of ankylosing spondylitis blood. Clones linked to the disease showed a CD8+ phenotype. They occurred at relatively low frequencies in peripheral blood. From matched ankylosing spondylitis synovial fluid, disease-linked clones were reportedly recovered at significantly enriched levels.

CDR3 size: 14 residues. Trimming took 3 bases from V and 6 from J, leaving 11 bases between them. Germline assignment: CDR1 MNHEY and CDR2 SMNVEV (reference sequence). Each TCR beta library was made by quantitative 5'-RACE that incorporated molecular barcodes. Using its own MiXCR run on the 5' RACE reads, TCRdb lists one record per CDR3 protein. Of 150,000 to 200,000 distinct CDR3 sequences listed, 15% to 20% are singletons. The receptor was derived from a male donor under 30 with ankylosing spondylitis or in good health (not recorded which). Specimen: blood, either unsorted or a sorted T cell fraction (not recorded which). The chain carries TRBV27 and TRBJ2-2; no reliable D call. The CDR3, as DNA: TGTGCCAGCAGTTTCCAGGAACGGGCCGGGGAGCTGTTTTTT. It is translated as CASSFQERAGELFF.